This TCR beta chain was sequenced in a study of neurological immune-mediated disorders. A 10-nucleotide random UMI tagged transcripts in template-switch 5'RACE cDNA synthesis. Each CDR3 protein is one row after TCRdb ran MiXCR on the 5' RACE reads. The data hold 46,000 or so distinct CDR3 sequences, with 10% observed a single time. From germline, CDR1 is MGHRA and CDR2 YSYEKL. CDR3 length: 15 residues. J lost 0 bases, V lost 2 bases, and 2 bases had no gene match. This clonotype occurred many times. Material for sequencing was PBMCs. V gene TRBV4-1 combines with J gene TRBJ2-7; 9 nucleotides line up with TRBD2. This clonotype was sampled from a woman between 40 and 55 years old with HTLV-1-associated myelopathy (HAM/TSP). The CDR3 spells CASSQKTSGSYEQYF. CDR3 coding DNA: TGCGCCAGCAGCCAAAAGACTAGCGGCTCCTACGAGCAGTACTTC.